The 17 T cell receptor beta chains below were found in one sample sequenced in a study of blood T cell repertoires in COVID-19. Only in-frame clones appear in the TCRdb table, and some are missing; sequencing was by immunoSEQ multiplex PCR. There are about 300,000 clones in the sample; roughly 90% occur only once, and 5% to 7.5% lies in the top ten. The source material was peripheral blood. The origin of the receptors is a man younger than 30 who had recovered from COVID-19.

This chain connects TRBV6-1 to TRBJ2-3; 9 bases fit TRBD2. This CDR3 has 17 amino acids. The V gene's germline CDR1 is MNHNS and CDR2 SASEGT. V was clipped by 0 bases and J by 5 bases; unmatched bases: 9. CDR3 in amino acids: CASSEAPGGRALDTQYF. The CDR3, as DNA: TGTGCCAGCAGTGAAGCTCCGGGCGGGAGGGCTTTAGATACGCAGTATTTT.

The DNA for the CDR3 is TGTGCCATCATCGTACAGGGCCACACTGAAGCTTTCTTT. Amino acids: CAIIVQGHTEAFF. The gene calls are TRBV10-3 and TRBJ1-1; D might be TRBD1 (6 bases). Trimming cost V 7 bases and J 3 bases, with 12 bases left between them. Germline loops: CDR1 ENHRY, CDR2 SYGVKD. The length of the CDR3 is 13 residues.

In this sample, this clone turned up a few times. The genes are TRBV18 and TRBJ1-6; 7 bases are a match to TRBD1. This CDR3 spans 13 amino acids. The germline gives CDR1 KGHSH, CDR2 LQKENI. Trimming at V came to 8 bases and at J to 7 bases, leaving 5 bases not matched to a gene. CDR3 loop: CASRQGQNSPLHF. CDR3 bases: TGTGCCAGCCGACAGGGCCAAAATTCACCCCTCCACTTT.

There are a few counts of this clone. The genes are TRBV3-1 (or the pseudogene TRBV3-2) and TRBJ2-2; 13 nucleotides match TRBD2. The CDR3 covers 16 residues. Per the germline V gene, CDR1 is LGHDT and CDR2 is YNNKEL (reference sequence). Trimming cost V 4 bases and J 3 bases; bases outside gene matches: 2. The DNA for the CDR3 is TGTGCCAGCAGCCCGGGACTAGCGGGATACACCGGGGAGCTGTTTTTT. This codes for CASSPGLAGYTGELFF.

The CDR3 nucleotides read TGTGCCACCAGCAGAGATTTGGGGACAGGGGTCCATGAGCAGTTCTTC. This gives the protein CATSRDLGTGVHEQFF. The chain couples TRBV15 to TRBJ2-1, with 10 bases that match TRBD1. Trimming at V came to 0 bases and at J to 8 bases, leaving 7 bases not matched to a gene. The CDR3 runs 16 residues. The germline gives CDR1 LNHNV, CDR2 YYDKDF (reference sequence).

The V and J genes are TRBV4-3 and TRBJ2-3, with 9 bases identical to TRBD2. The germline gives CDR1 LGHNA, CDR2 YSLEER. The CDR3 extends over 18 amino acids. V lost 4 bases, J lost 0 bases, and 11 bases stayed unmatched. CDR3 nucleotides: TGCGCCAGCAGCCCCCGCGGGACTAGCAGCTCTAGCACAGATACGCAGTATTTT. Residues: CASSPRGTSSSSTDTQYF.

The chain joins TRBV15 to TRBJ1-3; the D gene is possibly TRBD1 (5 bases). The CDR3 consists of 15 residues. The ends were cut back, 1 base at V and 0 bases at J, with 7 bases in the middle. Germline CDR1 and CDR2: LNHNV and YYDKDF (reference sequence). CDR3 sequence (DNA): TGTGCCACCAGCAGAGTAAGGGGCTCTGGAAACACCATATATTTT. This gives the protein CATSRVRGSGNTIYF. The full variable domain, rest sourced from reference TRBV15 and TRBJ1-3, is DAMVIQNPRYQVTQFGKPVTLSCSQTLNHNVMYWYQQKSSQAPKLLFHYYDKDFNNEADTPDNFQSRRPNTSFCFLDIRSPGLGDTAMYLCATSRVRGSGNTIYFGEGSWLTVV.

J is TRBJ1-1 and V is TRBV7-6; TRBD1 aligns across 7 bases. V shed 4 bases and J 1 base; nucleotides not matched to a gene: 12. The length of the CDR3 is 17 residues. CDR1 and CDR2 (germline): SGHVS, FNYEAQ. The CDR3 spells CASSYRYDRASNTEAFF. CDR3 nucleotides: TGTGCCAGCAGCTACCGTTACGACAGGGCCTCGAACACTGAAGCTTTCTTT.

The chain combines TRBV7-8 with TRBJ1-2, with 8 bases that match TRBD1. The CDR3 length is 14 residues. From germline, CDR1 is SGHVS and CDR2 FQNEAQ. With V trimmed by 1 base and J by 6 bases, 4 bases remained unmatched. CDR3 in DNA: TGTGCCAGCAGCTTAGGATACAGGGGGAATGGCTACACCTTC. This gives the protein CASSLGYRGNGYTF.

The genes are TRBV30 and TRBJ2-3, with D perhaps TRBD2 (6 bases). This CDR3 is built from 13 residues. V gave up 3 bases and J gave up 6 bases, with 13 bases separating them. Germline V gene data show CDR1 as GTSNPN and CDR2 as SVGIG (reference sequence). The CDR3 sequence is CAWSFTSWDTQYF. Here the CDR3 DNA reads TGTGCCTGGAGCTTTACTAGCTGGGATACGCAGTATTTT.

This chain uses TRBV11-3 with TRBJ2-1; D is undetermined. Trimming removed 3 bases at V and 2 bases at J, with 5 bases between. Per the germline V gene, CDR1 is SGHNT and CDR2 is YENEEA. The length of the CDR3 is 13 residues. CDR3 region: CASSFSTYNEQFF. In DNA form, the CDR3 reads TGTGCCAGCAGCTTCTCTACCTACAATGAGCAGTTCTTC.

The genes are TRBV11-2 and TRBJ2-7; weak D call: TRBD1 (5 bases). V was trimmed by 5 bases and J by 7 bases, leaving 9 bases between them. This CDR3 spans 11 amino acids. Germline V gene lookup returns CDR1 SGHAT and CDR2 FQNNGV. The CDR3 DNA sequence: TGTGCCAGCAGCGGGGCATGGGAGCAGTACTTC. Translation: CASSGAWEQYF.

The J gene is TRBJ2-2, the V gene TRBV6-5; D uncertain. CDR3 length: 15 amino acids. Trimming stripped 5 bases from V and 2 bases from J, with 12 bases between. CDR1 is MNHEY and CDR2 is SVGAGI in the germline V gene. This chain's CDR3 is CASSPRGPNTGELFF. The DNA of the CDR3 is TGTGCCAGCAGTCCCCGCGGCCCTAACACCGGGGAGCTGTTTTTT.

This rearrangement joins TRBV4-1 to TRBJ1-2, with D perhaps matching TRBD1 (5 bases). Trimming left V 0 bases short and J 4 bases short, with 12 bases between. Germline CDR1 reads MGHRA; CDR2 reads YSYEKL. This CDR3 comprises 15 residues. The CDR3 DNA is TGCGCCAGCAGCCAAGAGGTGACAGTGAGCTATGGCTACACCTTC. Translating gives CASSQEVTVSYGYTF.

The chain carries TRBV11-2 and TRBJ2-5, with D possibly being TRBD1 (5 bases). The CDR3 covers 11 residues. Trimming took off 4 bases at V and 8 bases at J, with 8 bases between the two ends. The germline V gene encodes CDR1 SGHAT and CDR2 FQNNGV. The CDR3 loop is CASSSQVTQYF. The CDR3 DNA sequence: TGTGCCAGCAGCTCACAGGTTACCCAGTACTTC.

CDR3 in amino acids: CASSRESSYNEQFF. CDR3 sequence (DNA): TGTGCCAGCAGTAGGGAGAGCTCCTACAATGAGCAGTTCTTC. The chain recombines TRBV2 with TRBJ2-1; tentatively, D is TRBD2 (5 bases). There are 14 residues in the CDR3. In germline, CDR1 is SNHLY, CDR2 FYNNEI. Trimming cost V 5 bases and J 0 bases, with 8 bases left between them. Combining the CDR3 with reference TRBV2 and TRBJ2-1 gives the whole variable domain EPEVTQTPSHQVTQMGQEVILRCVPISNHLYFYWYRQILGQKVEFLVSFYNNEISEKSEIFDDQFSVERPDGSNFTLKIRSTKLEDSAMYFCASSRESSYNEQFFGPGTRLTVL.

The chain recombines TRBV4-1 with TRBJ2-1; TRBD2 matches at 9 bases. J lost 0 bases, V lost 3 bases, and 0 bases had no gene match. The CDR3 sequence is 15 residues long. CDR1 and CDR2 (germline): MGHRA, YSYEKL. CDR3 sequence reads: CASSHSGGSYNEQFF. The CDR3 DNA sequence: TGCGCCAGCAGCCATAGCGGGGGCTCCTACAATGAGCAGTTCTTC.